A selection of T cell receptor beta chains follows, all from one sample in a study of blood T cell repertoires in COVID-19. Produced via immunoSEQ multiplex PCR; TCRdb's table is partial and in-frame only. The sample includes over 60,000 clones, 90% of them seen just once. What was sequenced was peripheral blood. The receptors here all came from a man aged 55 to 70 with acute or convalescent COVID-19. Each CDR3 is given without its conserved first and last residue.

>TRBV25-1|TRBJ2-5
ASSRDRGGETQY
>TRBV7-9|TRBJ2-7
ASSLDVSGTGLYEQY
>TRBV3-1/TRBV3-2|TRBJ2-1
ASSRRQSSYNEQF
>TRBV2|TRBJ1-6
ASRETESNGSPLH
>TRBV18|TRBJ1-2
ASSRSPPGTEYYGYT
>TRBV3-1/TRBV3-2|TRBJ1-1
ASSQAGTVNTEAF
>TRBV9|TRBJ1-2
ASSVAGYSNYGYT
>TRBV29-1|TRBJ1-1
SGLTGSNTEAF
>TRBV7-9|TRBJ1-2
ASSSNRGEWGYT
>TRBV6-5|TRBJ1-1
ASRRQGNGAEAF
>TRBV27|TRBJ1-5
ASRIISNQPQH
>TRBV7-2|TRBJ1-6
ASSKGARAYNSPLH
>TRBV24-1|TRBJ2-3
AIRTSDTDTQY
>TRBV6-5|TRBJ1-1
ASSSTVNTEAF
>TRBV18|TRBJ1-1
ASSPFTGGFTEAF
>TRBV5-6|TRBJ1-4
ASSGWSNEKLF
>TRBV12-5|TRBJ2-7
ASSVPAYEQY